Described below is a single T cell receptor beta chain sequence and its context. This sample was taken from a study of control samples from healthy donors and cancer patients. The assay was immunoSEQ multiplex PCR, and TCRdb's table has in-frame clones only and misses some. Altogether some 130,000 clones are present, about nine tenths being singletons, with the ten largest covering 4.5% to 7%. Germline V lookup: CDR1 ENHRY, CDR2 SYGVKD. Trimming cost V 8 bases and J 3 bases, with 17 bases left between them. The CDR3 length is 14 residues. The specimen was blood. The clonotype originates from a man younger than 35 in good health. The chain couples TRBV10-3 to TRBJ2-7, with a weak D call TRBD1 (5 bases). CDR3 protein: CAIGLKDTNYEQYF. The CDR3 nucleotides read TGTGCCATCGGGTTGAAGGACACCAACTACGAGCAGTACTTC.